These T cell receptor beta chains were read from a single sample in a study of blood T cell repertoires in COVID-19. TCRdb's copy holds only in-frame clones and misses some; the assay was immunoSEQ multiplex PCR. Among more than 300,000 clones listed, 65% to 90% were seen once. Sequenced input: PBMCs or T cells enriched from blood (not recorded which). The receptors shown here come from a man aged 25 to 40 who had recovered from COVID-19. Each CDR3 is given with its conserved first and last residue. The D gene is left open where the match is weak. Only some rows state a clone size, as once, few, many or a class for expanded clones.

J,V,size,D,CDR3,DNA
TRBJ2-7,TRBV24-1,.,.,CATSDSRAGLSYEQYF,TGTGCCACCAGTGATTCTAGGGCAGGACTCTCCTACGAGCAGTACTTC
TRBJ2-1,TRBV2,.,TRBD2,CASNLAGGIDEQFF,TGTGCCAGCAATTTAGCGGGAGGTATCGATGAGCAGTTCTTC
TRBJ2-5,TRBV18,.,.,CASSPSGGAAGEQYF,TGTGCCAGCTCACCCTCCGGAGGGGCGGCGGGTGAGCAGTACTTC
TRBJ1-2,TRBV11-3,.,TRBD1,CASSRRSGQLTNYGYTF,TGTGCCAGCAGTCGCCGTTCGGGACAGCTAACTAACTATGGCTACACCTTC
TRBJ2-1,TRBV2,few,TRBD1,CASSERETGEFF,TGTGCCAGCAGTGAAAGGGAGACAGGGGAGTTCTTC
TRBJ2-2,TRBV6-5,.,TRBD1,CASSSPRTGAGELFF,TGTGCCAGCAGTTCCCCCCGCACAGGGGCCGGGGAGCTGTTTTTT
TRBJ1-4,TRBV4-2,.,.,CASSQDISGVREKLFF,TGTGCCAGCAGCCAAGATATTTCAGGGGTTAGGGAAAAACTGTTTTTT
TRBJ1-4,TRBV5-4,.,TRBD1,CASSSDREGSREKLFF,TGTGCCAGCAGCTCGGACAGGGAGGGGAGTCGTGAAAAACTGTTTTTT
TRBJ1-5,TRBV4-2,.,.,CASSQTDRTTLLGNQPQHF,TGTGCCAGCAGCCAAACCGACAGGACCACCCTTTTAGGCAATCAGCCCCAGCATTTT
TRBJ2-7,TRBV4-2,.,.,CASSQDGQAYEQYF,TGTGCCAGCAGCCAAGATGGCCAGGCCTACGAGCAGTACTTC